Below, 30 T cell receptor beta chains from the same sample are listed, as sequenced in a study of blood T cell repertoires in COVID-19 (dated by TCRdb to 2018 to 2021). The method was the immunoSEQ multiplex PCR assay. TCRdb retrieved this table from immuneACCESS and kept in-frame rearrangements only. Not all clones are present; in checked studies, unresolved V genes account for under half, and no reason is known for the remainder. The sample yields about 82,000 clones; roughly 80% were counted once. 15% to 20% of the sample comes from the top ten. The sample was peripheral blood. The receptors shown here come from an elderly man with active or convalescent COVID-19.

This clone was seen more than once but under ten times. The gene calls are TRBV4-1 and TRBJ2-6; TRBD1 aligns across 7 bases. CDR1 MGHRA and CDR2 YSYEKL come from the germline V gene. The V segment lost 4 bases and the J segment 2 bases; nucleotides outside the gene matches: 2. The CDR3 length is 15 residues. CDR3: CASSPTGAGANVLTF. As DNA, the CDR3 is TGCGCCAGCAGCCCCACAGGGGCTGGGGCCAACGTCCTGACTTTC.

This clone has only one observation. The chain links TRBV3-1 (or the pseudogene TRBV3-2) to TRBJ1-4, with TRBD1 matching 7 bases. The germline V gene encodes CDR1 LGHDT and CDR2 YNNKEL (reference sequence). The V segment lost 4 bases and the J segment 1 base; nucleotides outside the gene matches: 3. The CDR3 contains 15 residues. The CDR3 DNA follows: TGTGCCAGCAGCCGACAGGGTGTAACTAATGAAAAACTGTTTTTT. It specifies CASSRQGVTNEKLFF.

The chain recombines TRBV4-2 with TRBJ1-4; maybe TRBD1 (6 bases). Germline lookup yields CDR1 LGHNA and CDR2 YNFKEQ. Trimming shortened V by 2 bases and J by 4 bases, and 11 bases separated the two germline ends. The CDR3 runs 15 residues. The CDR3 loop is CASSQRGQRNEKLFF. The CDR3 DNA reads TGTGCCAGCAGCCAACGAGGACAGCGTAATGAAAAACTGTTTTTT.

V gene TRBV5-1 combines with J gene TRBJ2-1; D not certain. This CDR3 has 12 amino acids. CDR1 SGHRS and CDR2 YFSETQ come from the germline V gene. Trimming stripped 2 bases from V and 10 bases from J, with 10 bases between. The CDR3 nucleotides read TGCGCCAGCAGCTTTTCATCGCGGGAGCAGTTCTTC. It is translated as CASSFSSREQFF.

This sequence joins TRBV7-8 and TRBJ1-5; 12 bases agree with TRBD1. The V segment lost 5 bases and the J segment 7 bases; nucleotides outside the gene matches: 6. Germline V gives CDR1 SGHVS, CDR2 FQNEAQ. The CDR3 has 15 amino acids. CDR3 nucleotides: TGTGCCAGCAGCCGAGGGACAGGGGGCCGGCAGCCCCAGCATTTT. Translated: CASSRGTGGRQPQHF.

The rearrangement links TRBV9 to TRBJ2-2, with D tentatively TRBD2 (6 bases). Trimming shortened V by 2 bases and J by 3 bases, and 11 bases separated the two germline ends. The germline CDR1 and CDR2 sequences are SGDLS and YYNGEE. This CDR3 has 15 residues. The CDR3 region is CASSVGTHYTGELFF. DNA of the CDR3: TGTGCCAGCAGCGTCGGGACTCACTACACCGGGGAGCTGTTTTTT.

This sequence joins TRBV3-1 (or the pseudogene TRBV3-2) and TRBJ1-3; tentatively, D is TRBD1 (5 bases). V lost 0 bases to trimming and J lost 4 bases, with 10 bases between them. Germline loops: CDR1 LGHDT, CDR2 YNNKEL (reference sequence). CDR3 length: 15 residues. CDR3 DNA sequence: TGTGCCAGCAGCCAAGATCATGGGGCCGGAAACACCATATATTTT. This translates into CASSQDHGAGNTIYF.

The genes are TRBV11-2 and TRBJ1-2; D is undetermined. Looked up from germline, CDR1 is SGHAT and CDR2 is FQNNGV. Trimming shortened V by 1 base and J by 3 bases, and 12 bases separated the two germline ends. The CDR3 totals 15 residues. The CDR3 DNA reads as TGTGCCAGCAGCTTAGCTGGGCCAAACTACTATGGCTACACCTTC. It codes for CASSLAGPNYYGYTF.

The CDR3 DNA reads as TGTGCCAGCAGTTTCTATCGGACAGGACACAATGAGCAGTTCTTC. Encoded protein: CASSFYRTGHNEQFF. V and J are TRBV27 and TRBJ2-1; 7 bases are shared with TRBD1. Germline lookup yields CDR1 MNHEY and CDR2 SMNVEV (reference sequence). The CDR3 is 15 residues long. The trim removed 3 bases at V and 5 bases at J, leaving 7 bases unmatched.

The V gene is TRBV7-8, the J gene TRBJ1-6, with 9 bases aligning to TRBD1. V was clipped by 2 bases and J by 4 bases; unmatched bases: 6. The CDR3 is made up of 17 amino acids. Germline values: CDR1 SGHVS, CDR2 FQNEAQ. CDR3 in amino acids: CASSLYAGQGYNSPLHF. The DNA for the CDR3 is TGTGCCAGCAGCTTATATGCGGGACAGGGTTATAATTCACCCCTCCACTTT.

This sequence joins TRBV19 and TRBJ2-1; D is undetermined. The ends were cut back, 5 bases at V and 0 bases at J, with 5 bases in the middle. Germline V gives CDR1 LNHDA, CDR2 SQIVND (reference sequence). CDR3 length: 13 amino acids. As DNA, the CDR3 is TGTGCCAGTAGTCCGAGCTCCTACAATGAGCAGTTCTTC. It encodes CASSPSSYNEQFF.

The chain links TRBV19 to TRBJ1-1, with unresolved D. The CDR3 consists of 13 residues. The V gene lost 5 bases and the J gene lost 0 bases, with 7 bases spanning the gap. Germline assignment: CDR1 LNHDA and CDR2 SQIVND (reference sequence). The CDR3 region is CASSFQLNTEAFF. The DNA for the CDR3 is TGTGCCAGTAGTTTTCAGTTGAACACTGAAGCTTTCTTT.

The genes are TRBV3-1 (or the pseudogene TRBV3-2) and TRBJ1-6; D not resolved. The CDR3 extends over 15 amino acids. Trimming shortened V by 0 bases and J by 11 bases, and 14 bases separated the two germline ends. Germline values: CDR1 LGHDT, CDR2 YNNKEL (reference sequence). The CDR3 bases are TGTGCCAGCAGCCAAGATACCGGGGAAGGTACACCCCTCCACTTT. Its translation is CASSQDTGEGTPLHF.

This sequence joins TRBV7-3 and TRBJ2-1; 10 bases fit TRBD2. V dropped 5 bases and J dropped 8; count of bases not matched to a gene: 18. This CDR3 region has 18 residues. Per germline, CDR1 SGHTA and CDR2 FQGTGA. The CDR3 region is CASSPLPRGAGGPDEQFF. In nucleotides, the CDR3 is TGTGCCAGCAGCCCACTACCGCGTGGAGCGGGAGGGCCCGATGAGCAGTTCTTC.

The chain uses TRBV27 and TRBJ2-1; TRBD2 aligns across 9 bases. The J segment lost 5 bases and the V segment lost 5 bases, leaving 7 bases of the junction unmatched. CDR1 and CDR2 from the germline V gene are MNHEY and SMNVEV (reference sequence). The CDR3 has 15 residues. CDR3: CASSPWTSENNEQFF. CDR3 nucleotide sequence: TGTGCCAGCAGTCCCTGGACTAGCGAGAACAATGAGCAGTTCTTC.

V usage is TRBV7-2 and J usage is TRBJ2-1; D gene uncertain. CDR1 is SGHTA, CDR2 FQGNSA, per germline. The CDR3 consists of 15 residues. V gave up 4 bases and J gave up 7 bases, with 17 bases separating them. This CDR3 reads CASSSSPWLANEQFF. CDR3 DNA sequence: TGTGCCAGCAGCTCCTCCCCGTGGCTTGCAAATGAGCAGTTCTTC.

This clone has only one observation. The chain joins TRBV11-2 to TRBJ2-7; no clear D. There are 13 residues in the CDR3. With 3 bases removed from V and 1 base from J, the gap between germline ends came to 7 bases. CDR1 SGHAT and CDR2 FQNNGV come from the germline V gene. The CDR3 nucleotides read TGTGCCAGCAGCTTGTACAGATCCTACGAGCAGTACGTC. Amino acid sequence: CASSLYRSYEQYV.

This clone was picked up a small number of times. This sequence joins TRBV18 and TRBJ1-1; 9 nucleotides agree with TRBD1. The CDR3 contains 16 residues. The trim removed 2 bases at V and 5 bases at J, leaving 9 bases unmatched. The V gene's germline CDR1 is KGHSH and CDR2 LQKENI. In DNA, the CDR3 is TGTGCCAGCTCACCAAGCCCGACAGGGGGAGGAACTGAAGCTTTCTTT. It encodes CASSPSPTGGGTEAFF. The full variable domain, its missing parts supplied by reference TRBV18 and TRBJ1-1, is NAGVMQNPRHLVRRRGQEARLRCSPMKGHSHVYWYRQLPEEGLKFMVYLQKENIIDESGMPKERFSAEFPKEGPSILRIQQVVRGDSAAYFCASSPSPTGGGTEAFFGQGTRLTVV.

The chain recombines TRBV3-1 (or the pseudogene TRBV3-2) with TRBJ1-4, with TRBD1 matching 8 bases. The germline gives CDR1 LGHDT, CDR2 YNNKEL (reference sequence). The junction had 7 bases not matched to a gene; V was cut back by 7 bases and J by 3 bases. The length of the CDR3 is 15 residues. CDR3 residues: CASTLTGAANEKLFF. CDR3 bases: TGTGCCAGCACCCTGACAGGGGCGGCTAATGAAAAACTGTTTTTT.

The chain has TRBV28 and TRBJ1-4; D is ambiguous. V was clipped by 5 bases and J by 8 bases, with 18 bases between them. Germline CDR1 is MDHEN and CDR2 is SYDVKM. CDR3 length: 15 amino acids. CDR3 in DNA: TGTGCCAGCAGTCCACGGGAAGGGTTTGGAGAAAAACTGTTTTTT. Translating gives CASSPREGFGEKLFF. The variable domain in full, with the rest retrieved from reference TRBV28 and TRBJ1-4, is DVKVTQSSRYLVKRTGEKVFLECVQDMDHENMFWYRQDPGLGLRLIYFSYDVKMKEKGDIPEGYSVSREKKERFSLILESASTNQTSMYLCASSPREGFGEKLFFGSGTQLSVL.

V gene TRBV29-1 combines with J gene TRBJ1-1, with D unclear. The V end lost 3 bases, the J end lost 6 bases, and 8 bases lay between the germline ends. This CDR3 comprises 11 residues. Germline-derived CDR1 and CDR2 are SQVTM and ANQGSEA. CDR3 protein: CSVDRFPEAFF. The DNA of the CDR3 is TGCAGCGTTGACAGGTTTCCTGAAGCTTTCTTT.

As for this clone: The junction and the germline gene differ at one end; a read error may be behind it. The gene calls are TRBV5-8 and TRBJ1-2; D may be TRBD1 (5 bases). The germline CDR1 and CDR2 sequences are SGHTS and YDEGEE. CDR3 length: 14 amino acids. For the CDR3, the DNA is TGTGCCAGCAACTTGGGGGGAGACCCCTATGGCTACACCTTC. Its protein is CASNLGGDPYGYTF.

This clone occurred a few times. This chain links TRBV28 with TRBJ1-5; D ambiguous. Per germline, CDR1 MDHEN and CDR2 SYDVKM. The CDR3 has 16 amino acids. Trimming stripped 1 base from V and 0 bases from J, with 10 bases between. The CDR3 DNA reads as TGTGCCAGCAGTTTATCCCCCAGATATAGCAATCAGCCCCAGCATTTT. Protein product: CASSLSPRYSNQPQHF.

The chain employs TRBV5-1 and TRBJ1-1; possibly TRBD1 for D (5 bases). The CDR3 spans 15 residues. Trimming took 0 bases from V and 4 from J, leaving 13 bases between them. CDR1 and CDR2 from the germline V gene are SGHRS and YFSETQ. CDR3 in amino acids: CASSLGQPGVTEAFF. The CDR3 DNA reads as TGCGCCAGCAGCTTGGGACAGCCGGGGGTCACTGAAGCTTTCTTT.

This clone was seen more than once but under ten times. This sequence joins TRBV7-2 and TRBJ1-5; TRBD1 is a possible D gene (5 bases). V dropped 3 bases and J dropped 0 bases, with 9 bases sitting between them. Germline V CDR1 and CDR2: SGHTA, FQGNSA. This CDR3 region has 15 residues. In DNA, the CDR3 is TGTGCCAGCAGCTTGACAGTTAATAGCAATCAGCCCCAGCATTTT. This sequence encodes CASSLTVNSNQPQHF.

CDR3 residues: CASSLTGKGEKLFF. The CDR3 DNA reads TGTGCCAGCAGCTTGACAGGGAAGGGAGAAAAACTGTTTTTT. The V and J genes are TRBV7-2 and TRBJ1-4, with 7 bases aligning to TRBD1. J lost 8 bases, V lost 3 bases, and 6 bases had no gene match. CDR1 and CDR2 (germline): SGHTA, FQGNSA. The CDR3 has 14 residues.

The genes are TRBV7-3 and TRBJ2-3; 12 bases are a match to TRBD2. After removal of 5 bases from V and 1 base from J, the junction contained 7 bases not matched to a gene. This CDR3 has 17 amino acids. Germline V CDR1 and CDR2: SGHTA, FQGTGA. The CDR3 DNA reads as TGTGCCAGCAGCCCTCGACTAGCGGGAGATGGCACAGATACGCAGTATTTT. This sequence encodes CASSPRLAGDGTDTQYF.

The CDR3 DNA follows: TGTGCCAGCAGTGGGAGGCTCGACGGAAACACCATATATTTT. It is translated as CASSGRLDGNTIYF. V usage is TRBV27 and J usage is TRBJ1-3; D remains ambiguous. The CDR3 length is 14 residues. CDR1 is MNHEY, CDR2 SMNVEV, per germline (reference sequence). Trimming removed 5 bases at V and 4 bases at J, with 12 bases between.

CDR3 in amino acids: CASSPETGRSGNTIYF. The CDR3 DNA is TGTGCCAGCAGTCCAGAAACAGGGAGAAGTGGAAACACCATATATTTT. V and J are TRBV2 and TRBJ1-3, with D maybe TRBD1 (6 bases). The CDR3 spans 16 residues. V gave up 5 bases and J gave up 3 bases, with 17 bases separating them. Germline CDR1 SNHLY, CDR2 FYNNEI.

The V gene is TRBV5-1, the J gene TRBJ1-5; 8 bases map to TRBD1. Trimming removed 5 bases from V and 6 bases from J; junction bases left unmatched: 10. The germline CDR1 and CDR2 sequences are SGHRS and YFSETQ. The CDR3 consists of 15 residues. CDR3 sequence: CASSPRTGKSQPQHF. CDR3 coding DNA: TGCGCCAGCAGTCCGCGGACAGGGAAGAGTCAGCCCCAGCATTTT.